This TCR beta chain was found in a study of quantifying T cell responses using KT2 cells. In the study overall: Reverse transcription used primers in the TCR alpha and beta constant regions. A predetermined fluorescence threshold ended the second PCR, run as a qPCR.

The CDR3 loop spans 14 amino acids. The germline V gene encodes CDR1 SQVTM and CDR2 ANQGSEA. V was trimmed by 2 bases and J by 7 bases, leaving 17 bases between them. Each cDNA got a UMI-containing oligo ligated at its 3' end. The first PCR ran 3 to 5 cycles with an equimolar RC1.1 and RC1.2 beta primer mix. TCRdb recomputed calls from the UMI-ligation and nested PCR reads with MiXCR, one row per CDR3 protein. In the table there are fewer than 50,000 distinct CDR3 sequences, over 15% of which are singletons. Source material: PBMCs spiked with cells of the T cell clone KT2. The chain combines TRBV29-1 with TRBJ1-1; D perhaps matches TRBD1 (6 bases). This TCR came from a human donor. The CDR3 here is CSVERGGAGDEAFF. The CDR3 nucleotides read TGCAGCGTTGAACGTGGGGGGGCAGGGGATGAAGCTTTCTTT.